The 15 T cell receptor beta chains below were found in one sample sequenced in a study of T cell repertoires in cytomegalovirus infection. TCRdb reanalysed the reads using MiXCR and keeps one entry per CDR3 protein. Of under 95,000 distinct CDR3 sequences in the sample, roughly 44% were seen once. These receptors have no identified antigens. This material consisted of CD8+ T cells from cultured PBMCs, taken from culture after CMV antigen stimulation. The receptors originated from a human donor in good health (CMV status not recorded). Some clones in this sample may be carry-over from other donors' samples.

The rearrangement joins TRBV12-3 or TRBV12-4 to TRBJ1-1; D remains unclear. The CDR3 contains 13 residues. The V gene lost 1 base and the J gene lost 4 bases, with 7 bases spanning the gap. The CDR3 region has the DNA TGTGCCAGCAGTTTAGGCAGAATCACTGAAGCTTTCTTT. The encoded protein is CASSLGRITEAFF.

This clonotype was counted between two and nine times. This chain links TRBV20-1 with TRBJ1-1; TRBD1 might be the D (5 bases). The germline CDR1 and CDR2 sequences are DFQATT and SNEGSKA (reference sequence). The CDR3 has 15 residues. V was cut by 5 bases and J by 2 bases, with 18 bases left in between. In DNA, the CDR3 is TGCAGTGCTTCCGGGACGGAGGAAATAAACACTGAAGCTTTCTTT. As protein: CSASGTEEINTEAFF.

The chain uses TRBV27 and TRBJ2-4, with D perhaps matching TRBD2 (6 bases). CDR1 and CDR2 (germline): MNHEY, SMNVEV (reference sequence). The CDR3 has 14 residues. Trimming took off 8 bases at V and 2 bases at J, with 13 bases between the two ends. The DNA for the CDR3 is TGTGCCAGCTGTTCGCGGGGATCCAAAAACATTCAGTACTTC. Protein sequence: CASCSRGSKNIQYF.

J is TRBJ2-1 and V is TRBV11-2; 8 nucleotides match TRBD2. CDR1 SGHAT and CDR2 FQNNGV come from the germline V gene. This CDR3 has 18 amino acids. V shed 1 base and J 9 bases; nucleotides not matched to a gene: 17. As DNA, the CDR3 is TGTGCCAGCAGCTTAGGGTTGTGGGGAGGCGGGGGGAGCGGTGAGCAGTTCTTC. Protein: CASSLGLWGGGGSGEQFF.

This clonotype was recorded many times. This chain joins TRBV7-2 and TRBJ2-3; TRBD1 agrees at 7 bases. Trimming removed 1 base from V and 6 bases from J; junction bases left unmatched: 7. The CDR3 loop spans 15 amino acids. Germline V gene data show CDR1 as SGHTA and CDR2 as FQGNSA. The CDR3 sequence: CASSLGGTATDTQYF. The CDR3 DNA reads as TGTGCCAGCAGCTTAGGGGGGACAGCCACGGATACGCAGTATTTT.

In this sample, this clonotype turned up a few times. This sequence joins TRBV6-5 and TRBJ2-2, with a weak D call TRBD2 (5 bases). V shed 0 bases and J shed 4 bases, with 12 bases lying between them. The CDR3 totals 16 residues. Germline V lookup: CDR1 MNHEY, CDR2 SVGAGI. CDR3 nucleotides: TGTGCCAGCAGTTACTCGGGGAGTTCGAGCACCGGGGAGCTGTTTTTT. Residues: CASSYSGSSSTGELFF.

This clonotype was seen only once. The chain has TRBV3-1 and TRBJ1-5; D unclear. Trimming took 0 bases from V and 7 from J, leaving 7 bases between them. This CDR3 is built from 13 residues. Germline CDR1 and CDR2: LGHDT and YNNKEL (reference sequence). CDR3 in amino acids: CASSQDLDQPQHF. CDR3 DNA: TGTGCCAGCAGCCAAGATTTGGACCAGCCCCAGCATTTT.

The V and J genes are TRBV25-1 and TRBJ1-4; D might be TRBD1 (5 bases). CDR3 length: 17 amino acids. V was cut by 1 base and J by 0 bases, with 12 bases left in between. Germline CDR1 reads MGHDK; CDR2 reads SYGVNS. The CDR3, as DNA: TGTGCCAGCAGTGAATCCCTCCCGACAGCAACTAATGAAAAACTGTTTTTT. Amino acids: CASSESLPTATNEKLFF.

This clonotype has a handful of counts. This sequence joins TRBV7-6 and TRBJ2-1; D could derive from TRBD1 or TRBD2 (6 bases each). CDR1 SGHVS and CDR2 FNYEAQ come from the germline V gene. The V gene lost 6 bases and the J gene lost 2 bases, with 20 bases spanning the gap. The CDR3 is 17 residues long. CDR3 sequence: CASSLKGGLTTYNEQFF. Written as DNA, the CDR3 is TGTGCCAGCAGTCTTAAAGGGGGGCTAACTACCTACAATGAGCAGTTCTTC.

The CDR3 loop is CATQGLNTEAFF. CDR3 in DNA: TGCGCCACACAGGGCCTGAACACTGAAGCTTTCTTT. The chain joins TRBV10-2 to TRBJ1-1, with D possibly matching TRBD1 (6 bases). The ends were cut back, 10 bases at V and 0 bases at J, with 9 bases in the middle. CDR1 and CDR2 from the germline V gene are WSHSY and SAAADI. The length of the CDR3 is 12 residues.

This chain joins TRBV5-6 and TRBJ2-7, with 9 positions matching TRBD1. Germline CDR1 reads SGHDT; CDR2 reads YYEEEE. The CDR3 spans 14 residues. Trimming at V came to 3 bases and at J to 4 bases, leaving 5 bases not matched to a gene. CDR3 sequence (DNA): TGTGCCAGCAGCTCGGGACAGGGACGTTACGAGCAGTACTTC. This translates into CASSSGQGRYEQYF.

CDR3: CASSYSYPGQLPSTEAFF. CDR3 sequence (DNA): TGTGCCAGCAGTTACTCCTACCCGGGACAGCTGCCGAGCACTGAAGCTTTCTTT. The chain carries TRBV6-5 and TRBJ1-1; 7 bases map to TRBD1. In germline, CDR1 is MNHEY, CDR2 SVGAGI. This CDR3 has 18 residues. V was pared by 0 bases and J by 4 bases, with 14 bases of the junction left unmatched.

This clonotype has just one count. This chain joins TRBV7-3 and TRBJ1-2, with D possibly being TRBD1 (6 bases). The V end lost 6 bases, the J end lost 4 bases, and 24 bases lay between the germline ends. Per the germline V gene, CDR1 is SGHTA and CDR2 is FQGTGA. The CDR3 consists of 17 residues. CDR3 protein: CASSLNPRGGLRYGYTF. For the CDR3, the DNA is TGTGCCAGCAGTCTTAACCCCAGGGGAGGGCTGCGCTATGGCTACACCTTC.

This clonotype was observed a handful of times. This chain uses TRBV12-3 or TRBV12-4 with TRBJ2-1; 11 nucleotides line up with TRBD1. This CDR3 spans 12 amino acids. Germline trimming cut 11 bases from V and 7 bases from J; bases unmatched to any gene: 4. CDR3 sequence (DNA): TGTGCCTGTGGACAGGGGGCAAATGAGCAGTTCTTC. Translating it yields CACGQGANEQFF.

The chain uses TRBV27 and TRBJ1-1; D gene uncertain. Germline V gives CDR1 MNHEY, CDR2 SMNVEV (reference sequence). The CDR3 is 13 amino acids. Trimming pared 2 bases from V and 11 bases from J, leaving 15 bases between. DNA of the CDR3: TGTGCCAGCAGTTTAGGCGACCCTCTGAGGGCTTTCTTT. Translated: CASSLGDPLRAFF.